This record covers a single T cell receptor beta chain. Its antigen remains unknown. The method was immunoSEQ multiplex PCR; TCRdb's version includes in-frame clones alone and lacks a portion of them. The table records over 100,000 clones, roughly nine tenths of them present only once. This sample was taken from a study of T cell responses to AZD1222 COVID-19 vaccine. Study conclusions and caveats: Repertoire collection took place solely once the T cell response had peaked. Recipients of two AZD1222 doses showed rising Spike-specific TCR breadth and depth. Clonal diversity may have been underestimated, and the donors were mostly white British, with more females than males. Unmutated variant regions reportedly attract nearly half of all spike-specific TCRs.

The CDR3 is made up of 13 amino acids. From germline, CDR1 is LNHDA and CDR2 SQIVND (reference sequence). V lost 7 bases and J 0 bases, leaving 9 bases between the germline ends. V and J are TRBV19 and TRBJ2-5; D is ambiguous. The source of this sequence is an adult in good health. Sequencing was performed on peripheral blood, taken on day 0 of AZD1222 vaccination. The CDR3 DNA follows: TGTGCCAGTAAGCTCCAGTACCAAGAGACCCAGTACTTC. It yields the protein CASKLQYQETQYF.